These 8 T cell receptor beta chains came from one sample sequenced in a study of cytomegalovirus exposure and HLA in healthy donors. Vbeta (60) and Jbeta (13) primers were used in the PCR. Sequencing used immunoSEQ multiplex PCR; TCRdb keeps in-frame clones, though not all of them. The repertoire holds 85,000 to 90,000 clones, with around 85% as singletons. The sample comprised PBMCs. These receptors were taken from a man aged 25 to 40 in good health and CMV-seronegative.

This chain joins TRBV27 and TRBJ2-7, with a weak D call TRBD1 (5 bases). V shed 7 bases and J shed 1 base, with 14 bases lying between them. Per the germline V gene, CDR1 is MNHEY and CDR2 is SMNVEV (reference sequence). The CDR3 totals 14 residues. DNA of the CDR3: TGTGCCAGCAAACTTGACAGTTTTTCCTACGAGCAGTACTTC. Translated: CASKLDSFSYEQYF.

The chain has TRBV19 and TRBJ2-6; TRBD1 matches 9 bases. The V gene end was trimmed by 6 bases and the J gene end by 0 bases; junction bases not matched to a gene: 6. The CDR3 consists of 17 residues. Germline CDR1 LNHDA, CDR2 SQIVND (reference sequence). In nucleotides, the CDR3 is TGTGCCAGTAGGAACAGGGGGCTCAACTCTGGGGCCAACGTCCTGACTTTC. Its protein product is CASRNRGLNSGANVLTF. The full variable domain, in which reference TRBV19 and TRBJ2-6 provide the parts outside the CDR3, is DGGITQSPKYLFRKEGQNVTLSCEQNLNHDAMYWYRQDPGQGLRLIYYSQIVNDFQKGDIAEGYSVSREKKESFPLTVTSAQKNPTAFYLCASRNRGLNSGANVLTFGAGSRLTVL.

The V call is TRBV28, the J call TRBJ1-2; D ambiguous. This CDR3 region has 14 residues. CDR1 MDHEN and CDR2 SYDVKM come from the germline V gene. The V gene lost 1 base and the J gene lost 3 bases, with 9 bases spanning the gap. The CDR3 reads CASSLLSPYYGYTF. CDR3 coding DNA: TGTGCCAGCAGTTTATTATCCCCCTACTATGGCTACACCTTC.

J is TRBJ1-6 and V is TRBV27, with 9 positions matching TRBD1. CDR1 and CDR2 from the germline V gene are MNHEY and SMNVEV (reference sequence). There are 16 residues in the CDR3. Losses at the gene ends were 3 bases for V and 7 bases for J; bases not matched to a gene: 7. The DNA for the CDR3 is TGTGCCAGCAGTTTGAGGGGGGACAGGGCGAATTCACCCCTCCACTTT. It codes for CASSLRGDRANSPLHF.

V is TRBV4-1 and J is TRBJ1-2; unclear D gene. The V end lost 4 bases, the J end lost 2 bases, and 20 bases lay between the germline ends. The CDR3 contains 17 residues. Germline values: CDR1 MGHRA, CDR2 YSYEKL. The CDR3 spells CASSPTAVAATNYGYTF. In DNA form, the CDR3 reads TGCGCCAGCAGCCCAACTGCGGTGGCAGCAACCAACTATGGCTACACCTTC.

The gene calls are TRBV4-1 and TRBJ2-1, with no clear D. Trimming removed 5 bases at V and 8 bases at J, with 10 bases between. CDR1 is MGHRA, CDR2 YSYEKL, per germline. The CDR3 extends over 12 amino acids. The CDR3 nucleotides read TGCGCCAGCAGCTTTTTGGGCGATGAGCAGTTCTTC. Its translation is CASSFLGDEQFF.

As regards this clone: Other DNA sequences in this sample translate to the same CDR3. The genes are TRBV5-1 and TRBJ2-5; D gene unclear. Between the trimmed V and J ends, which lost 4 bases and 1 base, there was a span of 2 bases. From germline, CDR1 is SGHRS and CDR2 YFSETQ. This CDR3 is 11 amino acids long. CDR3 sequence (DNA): TGCGCCAGCAGCCTCCAAGAGACCCAGTACTTC. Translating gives CASSLQETQYF.

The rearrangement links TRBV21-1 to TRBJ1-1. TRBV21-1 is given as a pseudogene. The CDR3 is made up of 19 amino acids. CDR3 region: CASSKRSGWESSLNTEAFF. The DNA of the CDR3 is TGTGCCAGCAGCAAACGGAGCGGGTGGGAGTCGTCATTGAACACTGAAGCTTTCTTT.